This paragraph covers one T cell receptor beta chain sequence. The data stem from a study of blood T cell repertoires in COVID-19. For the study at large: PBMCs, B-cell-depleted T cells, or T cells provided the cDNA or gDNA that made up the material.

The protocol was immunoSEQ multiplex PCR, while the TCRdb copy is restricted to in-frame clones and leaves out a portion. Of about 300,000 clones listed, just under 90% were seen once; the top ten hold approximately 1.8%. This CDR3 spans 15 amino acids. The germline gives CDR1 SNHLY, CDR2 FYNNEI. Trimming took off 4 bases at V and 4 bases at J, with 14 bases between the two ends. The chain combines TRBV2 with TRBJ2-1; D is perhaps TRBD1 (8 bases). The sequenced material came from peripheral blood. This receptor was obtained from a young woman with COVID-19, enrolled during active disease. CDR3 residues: CASSGEGQAYNEQFF. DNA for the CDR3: TGTGCCAGCAGTGGGGAGGGACAGGCGTACAATGAGCAGTTCTTC.